This T cell receptor (beta chain) was documented in a study of shared T cell receptors in the human thymus. TCRdb's table, derived via immunoSEQ multiplex PCR, lists solely in-frame clones and lacks some. The sample comprises approximately 400,000 clones, 95% of which are singletons, and roughly 0.02% rests with the top ten. The sample was thymocytes. This clonotype was obtained from a human donor.

The CDR3 DNA follows: TGCGCCAGCAGCTCCTTGAGAGTAGCGGGAGTCAATGAGCAGTTCTTC. Its translation: CASSSLRVAGVNEQFF. This chain uses TRBV4-3 with TRBJ2-1; 9 nucleotides match TRBD2. This CDR3 is 16 amino acids long. V gave up 5 bases and J gave up 6 bases; unmatched junction bases: 11. Per the germline V gene, CDR1 is LGHNA and CDR2 is YSLEER.